Each of the 2 T cell receptor beta chains below was sequenced from the same sample in a study of blood T cell repertoires in COVID-19 (TCRdb year 2020). Library preparation employed the immunoSEQ multiplex PCR assay. Not all clones reach the TCRdb copy of this immuneACCESS table, which keeps in-frame sequences only. Checked studies attribute under half of the gap to unresolved V genes and leave the rest unexplained. The sample data list about 45,000 clones, and over 75% of these were observed just once. 11% to 15% of the sample rests with the top ten. Sequencing was performed on peripheral blood. These receptors all stem from a human donor in a cohort sampled during active COVID-19.

CDR3 nucleotides: TGTGCCAGCAGCGTAGATGCGGGAGGGGGGTACAATGAGCAGTTCTTC. Protein sequence: CASSVDAGGGYNEQFF. This chain uses TRBV9 with TRBJ2-1; TRBD2 matches 9 bases. CDR1 SGDLS and CDR2 YYNGEE come from the germline V gene. The CDR3 contains 16 residues. V was clipped by 0 bases and J by 4 bases; unmatched bases: 5.

This rearrangement joins TRBV3-1 (or the pseudogene TRBV3-2) to TRBJ2-1, with TRBD1 identical over 7 bases. J lost 5 bases, V lost 1 base, and 5 bases had no gene match. This CDR3 comprises 15 residues. Germline CDR1 and CDR2: LGHDT and YNNKEL (reference sequence). The CDR3 spells CASSQGRQGDNEQFF. DNA for the CDR3: TGTGCCAGCAGCCAAGGGAGACAGGGAGACAATGAGCAGTTCTTC.